The rows below give T cell receptor beta chains drawn from one sample of a study of blood T cell repertoires in COVID-19. TCRdb's table, derived via immunoSEQ multiplex PCR, lists solely in-frame clones and lacks some. The table records about 80,000 clones, around 80% of them present only once. The sequenced sample was peripheral blood. These receptors came from a man aged 55 to 70 with active or convalescent COVID-19. The CDR3 runs from the conserved cysteine through the conserved F or W. Each record gives: D gene, J gene, clone size, V gene, CDR3 protein, CDR3 DNA. D genes are given only for firm matches. The size field is filled for only some rows; it gives once, few, many or a size class.

.	TRBJ2-7	.	TRBV6-5	CASEGDSYEQYF	TGTGCCAGCGAAGGGGACTCCTACGAGCAGTACTTC
TRBD2	TRBJ2-1	.	TRBV6-2/TRBV6-3	CASSYSTTVSAGGDNEQFF	TGTGCCAGCAGTTACTCGACGACAGTCTCAGCGGGGGGGGACAATGAGCAGTTCTTC
.	TRBJ2-1	.	TRBV9	CASSPPQAYNEQFF	TGTGCCAGCAGCCCCCCGCAGGCCTACAATGAGCAGTTCTTC
TRBD1	TRBJ1-1	once	TRBV19	CASRGTGRNTEAFF	TGTGCCAGTAGAGGGACAGGGAGGAACACTGAAGCTTTCTTT
TRBD1	TRBJ2-7	.	TRBV9	CASSVDFTGVGEQYF	TGTGCCAGCAGCGTCGACTTCACAGGGGTTGGGGAGCAGTACTTC
TRBD2	TRBJ2-5	.	TRBV5-1	CASSDGAGGQETQYF	TGCGCCAGCAGCGACGGGGCGGGGGGACAAGAGACCCAGTACTTC
.	TRBJ2-6	.	TRBV6-6	CASLSDSSGANVLTF	TGTGCCAGCTTATCGGACAGCTCTGGGGCCAACGTCCTGACTTTC
.	TRBJ2-1	.	TRBV3-1/TRBV3-2	CASSPRSGSYNEQFF	TGTGCCAGCAGCCCCCGCTCCGGGTCCTACAATGAGCAGTTCTTC
TRBD1	TRBJ2-7	.	TRBV13	CASSLEGGVRSYEQYF	TGTGCCAGCAGCTTAGAAGGGGGCGTCAGGTCCTACGAGCAGTACTTC
TRBD1	TRBJ1-4	.	TRBV11-2	CASSYRAGTGNEKLFF	TGTGCCAGCAGCTACAGAGCCGGGACAGGGAATGAAAAACTGTTTTTT
.	TRBJ1-3	.	TRBV2	CASSDRRESGNTIYF	TGTGCCAGCAGCGACCGCAGGGAATCTGGAAACACCATATATTTT
TRBD1	TRBJ2-5	.	TRBV5-4	CASSPGQGARETQYF	TGTGCCAGCAGCCCGGGACAGGGGGCGCGGGAGACCCAGTACTTC
.	TRBJ1-1	.	TRBV5-1	CASSRLVGGNTEAFF	TGCGCCAGCAGCCGCCTCGTGGGGGGGAACACTGAAGCTTTCTTT
.	TRBJ1-2	.	TRBV7-9	CASSLPGRDYYGYTF	TGTGCCAGCAGCCTTCCCGGTCGGGACTACTATGGCTACACCTTC
.	TRBJ1-5	.	TRBV6-2/TRBV6-3	CASSYFQAGSNQPQHF	TGTGCCAGCAGTTACTTCCAGGCGGGGAGCAATCAGCCCCAGCATTTT
TRBD2	TRBJ2-5	.	TRBV9	CASSVSSGGETQYF	TGTGCCAGCAGCGTCTCTAGCGGAGGGGAGACCCAGTACTTC
.	TRBJ1-1	.	TRBV11-1	CASSFRKHTEAFF	TGTGCCAGCAGCTTCAGGAAGCACACTGAAGCTTTCTTT
TRBD2	TRBJ2-5	.	TRBV6-2/TRBV6-3	CASSELAGVETQYF	TGTGCCAGCAGCGAGCTAGCGGGGGTTGAGACCCAGTACTTC
TRBD1	TRBJ1-2	.	TRBV6-5	CASSSIGGEGYTF	TGTGCCAGCAGCTCAATAGGGGGCGAAGGCTACACCTTC
TRBD1	TRBJ2-2	.	TRBV9	CASSTRTGEGTGELFF	TGTGCCAGCAGCACCAGGACAGGGGAGGGAACCGGGGAGCTGTTTTTT
TRBD2	TRBJ2-7	once	TRBV4-1	CASSYLAGGAYEQYF	TGCGCCAGCAGCTACCTAGCGGGGGGGGCCTACGAGCAGTACTTC
TRBD1	TRBJ1-1	.	TRBV4-3	CASSQGQGGIFF	TGCGCCAGCAGCCAAGGACAGGGAGGCATTTTCTTT
.	TRBJ2-2	.	TRBV29-1	CSAHGGRGVSGGELFF	TGCAGCGCCCACGGGGGGCGGGGAGTATCAGGGGGGGAGCTGTTTTTT
TRBD1	TRBJ1-2	.	TRBV7-8	CASSRGDRVGYTF	TGTGCCAGCAGCCGGGGGGACAGGGTGGGTTACACCTTC
TRBD1	TRBJ1-1	.	TRBV28	CASSLRTGMNTEAFF	TGTGCCAGCAGTTTACGGACAGGAATGAACACTGAAGCTTTCTTT
.	TRBJ2-7	few	TRBV2	CASSAIRGPEQYF	TGTGCCAGCAGTGCGATCAGGGGACCCGAGCAGTACTTC
.	TRBJ1-1	.	TRBV19	CASRSGGGLLLEAFF	TGTGCCAGTAGATCCGGGGGGGGGTTACTACTAGAAGCTTTCTTT
.	TRBJ1-1	.	TRBV7-2	CASSLGLRGFEAFF	TGTGCCAGCAGCTTAGGGCTCCGAGGGTTTGAAGCTTTCTTT
TRBD1	TRBJ1-1	.	TRBV11-2	CASSLTHRGDTGEAFF	TGTGCCAGCAGCTTAACGCACAGGGGGGACACTGGTGAAGCTTTCTTT
.	TRBJ2-7	.	TRBV7-9	CASSDRLWANPTEQYF	TGTGCCAGCAGCGACCGCCTCTGGGCTAACCCAACCGAGCAGTACTTC
.	TRBJ2-5	.	TRBV7-2	CASSLGLGQETQYF	TGTGCCAGCAGCTTAGGCCTAGGTCAAGAGACCCAGTACTTC
.	TRBJ2-5	.	TRBV5-1	CASSTVEGGTQYF	TGCGCCAGCAGCACGGTCGAAGGGGGGACCCAGTACTTC
TRBD1	TRBJ2-2	.	TRBV19	CASSIKGGRMTGELFF	TGTGCCAGTAGTATTAAAGGGGGCAGGATGACCGGGGAGCTGTTTTTT
.	TRBJ2-7	.	TRBV5-8	CASSLALSSSYEQYF	TGTGCCAGCAGCTTGGCCTTGAGTAGCTCCTACGAGCAGTACTTC
TRBD1	TRBJ2-7	.	TRBV20-1	CSATPGQELYF	TGCAGTGCTACACCCGGACAGGAGTTGTACTTC
TRBD2	TRBJ2-3	.	TRBV7-2	CASSQRGGYTDTQYF	TGTGCCAGCAGCCAACGGGGGGGCTACACAGATACGCAGTATTTT
TRBD2	TRBJ2-1	.	TRBV3-1/TRBV3-2	CASSQGTSGGDRFF	TGTGCCAGCAGCCAAGGTACTAGCGGGGGTGACCGGTTCTTC
.	TRBJ1-2	.	TRBV30	CAWSYKGELYGYTF	TGTGCCTGGAGTTACAAGGGGGAGCTCTATGGCTACACCTTC
.	TRBJ2-5	few	TRBV5-4	CASSPLATETQYF	TGTGCCAGCAGCCCTCTAGCGACTGAGACCCAGTACTTC
TRBD1	TRBJ1-5	.	TRBV3-1/TRBV3-2	CASSQTGRHQPQHF	TGTGCCAGCAGCCAGACAGGGAGACATCAGCCCCAGCATTTT
.	TRBJ2-3	once	TRBV7-9	CASSRGSGGTDTQYF	TGTGCCAGCAGCCGAGGGTCCGGGGGCACAGATACGCAGTATTTT
TRBD1	TRBJ1-5	.	TRBV5-6	CASNLQGTSSNQPQHF	TGTGCCAGCAACCTACAGGGGACGTCGAGCAATCAGCCCCAGCATTTT
.	TRBJ2-7	.	TRBV10-3	CAISESGGKPYEQYF	TGTGCCATCAGTGAGTCGGGCGGGAAGCCCTACGAGCAGTACTTC
TRBD1	TRBJ1-2	once	TRBV6-2/TRBV6-3	CASSSPGQGIYGYTF	TGTGCCAGCAGTTCGCCCGGACAGGGGATCTATGGCTACACCTTC
TRBD2	TRBJ2-5	.	TRBV2	CASTRLAGRTQYF	TGTGCCAGCACCAGACTAGCGGGGAGGACCCAGTACTTC
TRBD1	TRBJ2-7	.	TRBV5-6	CASSLWSVQGPYEQYF	TGTGCCAGCAGCTTGTGGTCCGTACAGGGGCCCTACGAGCAGTACTTC